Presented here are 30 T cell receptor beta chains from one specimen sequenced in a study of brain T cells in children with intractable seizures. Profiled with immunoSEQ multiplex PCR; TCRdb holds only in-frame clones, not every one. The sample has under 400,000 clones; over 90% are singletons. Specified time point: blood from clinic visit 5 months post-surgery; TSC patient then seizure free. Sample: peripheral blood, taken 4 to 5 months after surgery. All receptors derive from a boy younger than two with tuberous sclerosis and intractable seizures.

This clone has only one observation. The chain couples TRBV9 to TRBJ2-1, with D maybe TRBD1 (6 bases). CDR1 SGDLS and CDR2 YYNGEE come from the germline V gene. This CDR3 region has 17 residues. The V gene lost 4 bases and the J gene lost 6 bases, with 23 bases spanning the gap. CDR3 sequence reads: CASSSRLPGQGVNEQFF. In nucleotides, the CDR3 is TGTGCCAGCAGCTCTCGTCTACCGGGACAAGGCGTCAATGAGCAGTTCTTC.

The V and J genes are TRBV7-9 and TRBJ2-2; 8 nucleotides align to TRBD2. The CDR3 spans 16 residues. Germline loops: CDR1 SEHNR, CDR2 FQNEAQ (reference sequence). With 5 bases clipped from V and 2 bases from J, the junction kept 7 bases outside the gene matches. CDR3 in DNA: TGTGCCAGCAGCCCAAGCGGGAGCGGTAACACCGGGGAGCTGTTTTTT. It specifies CASSPSGSGNTGELFF.

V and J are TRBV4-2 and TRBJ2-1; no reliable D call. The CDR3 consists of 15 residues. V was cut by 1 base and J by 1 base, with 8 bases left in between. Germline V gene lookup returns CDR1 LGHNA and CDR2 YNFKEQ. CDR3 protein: CASSQVQTSYNEQFF. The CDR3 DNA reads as TGTGCCAGCAGCCAAGTTCAGACGTCCTACAATGAGCAGTTCTTC.

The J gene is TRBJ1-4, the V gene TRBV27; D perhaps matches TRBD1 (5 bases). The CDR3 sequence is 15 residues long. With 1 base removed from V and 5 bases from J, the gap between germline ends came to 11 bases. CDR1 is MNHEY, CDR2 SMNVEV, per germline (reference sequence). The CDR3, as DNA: TGTGCCAGCAGTTTATGGGGGACGGAGAATGAAAAACTGTTTTTT. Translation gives CASSLWGTENEKLFF.

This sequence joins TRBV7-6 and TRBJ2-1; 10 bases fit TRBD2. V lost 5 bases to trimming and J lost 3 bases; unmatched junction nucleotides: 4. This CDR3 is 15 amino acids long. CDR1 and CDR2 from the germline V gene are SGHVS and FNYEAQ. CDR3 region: CASSQLAGDYNEQFF. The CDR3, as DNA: TGTGCCAGCAGCCAGCTAGCGGGAGACTACAATGAGCAGTTCTTC.

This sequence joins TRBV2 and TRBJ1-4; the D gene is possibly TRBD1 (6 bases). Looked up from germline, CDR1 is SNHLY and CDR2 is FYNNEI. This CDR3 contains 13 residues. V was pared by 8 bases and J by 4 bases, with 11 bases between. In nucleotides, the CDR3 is TGTGCCAGCCGAACAGGGTATAATGAAAAACTGTTTTTT. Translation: CASRTGYNEKLFF.

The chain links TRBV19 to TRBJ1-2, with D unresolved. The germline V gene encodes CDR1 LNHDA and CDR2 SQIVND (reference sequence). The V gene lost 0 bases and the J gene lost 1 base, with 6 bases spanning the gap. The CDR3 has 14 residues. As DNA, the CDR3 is TGTGCCAGTAGTATAGATCTACGTAACTATGGCTACACCTTC. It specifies CASSIDLRNYGYTF.

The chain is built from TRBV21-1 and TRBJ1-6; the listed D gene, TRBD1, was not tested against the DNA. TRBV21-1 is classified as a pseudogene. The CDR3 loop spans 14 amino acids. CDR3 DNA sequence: TGTGCCAGCAGCAAAGACAGGGGGCTTTCACCCCTCCACTTT. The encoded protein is CASSKDRGLSPLHF.

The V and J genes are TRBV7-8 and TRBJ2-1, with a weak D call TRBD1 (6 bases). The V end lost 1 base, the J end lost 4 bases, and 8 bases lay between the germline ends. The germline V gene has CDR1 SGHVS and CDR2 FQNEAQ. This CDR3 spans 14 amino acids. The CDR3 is CASSLGRGYNEQFF. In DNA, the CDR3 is TGTGCCAGCAGCTTAGGCAGGGGTTACAATGAGCAGTTCTTC.

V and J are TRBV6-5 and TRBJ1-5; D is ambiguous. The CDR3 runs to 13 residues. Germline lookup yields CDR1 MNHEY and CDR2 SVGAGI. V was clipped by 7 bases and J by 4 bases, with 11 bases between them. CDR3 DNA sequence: TGTGCCAGCACGGAGGGCCCAAATCAGCCCCAGCATTTT. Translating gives CASTEGPNQPQHF.

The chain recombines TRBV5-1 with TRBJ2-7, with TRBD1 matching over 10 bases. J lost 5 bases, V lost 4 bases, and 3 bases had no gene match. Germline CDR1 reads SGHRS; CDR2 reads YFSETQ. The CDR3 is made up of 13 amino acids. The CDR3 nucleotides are TGCGCCAGCAGCACGACAGGGGGCGACGAGCAGTACTTC. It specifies CASSTTGGDEQYF.

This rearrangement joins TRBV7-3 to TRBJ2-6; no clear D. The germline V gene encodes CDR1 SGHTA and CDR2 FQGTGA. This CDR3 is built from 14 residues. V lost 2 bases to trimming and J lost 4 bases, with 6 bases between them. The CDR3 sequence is CASSLSNGANVLTF. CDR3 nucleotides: TGTGCCAGCAGCTTATCTAACGGGGCCAACGTCCTGACTTTC.

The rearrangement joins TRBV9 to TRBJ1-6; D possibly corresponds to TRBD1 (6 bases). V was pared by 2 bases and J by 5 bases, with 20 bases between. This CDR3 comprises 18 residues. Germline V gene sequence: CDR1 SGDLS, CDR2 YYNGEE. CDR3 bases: TGTGCCAGCAGCGTGGCCGTTAAGGGGGAAAAGAATAATTCACCCCTCCACTTT. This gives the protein CASSVAVKGEKNNSPLHF.

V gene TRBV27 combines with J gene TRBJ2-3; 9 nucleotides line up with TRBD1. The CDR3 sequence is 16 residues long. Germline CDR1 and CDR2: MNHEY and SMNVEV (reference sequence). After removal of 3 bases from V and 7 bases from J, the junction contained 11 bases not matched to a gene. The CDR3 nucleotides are TGTGCCAGCAGTTTCTCGACAGGGGGTTTTTTAAATACGCAGTATTTT. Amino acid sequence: CASSFSTGGFLNTQYF.

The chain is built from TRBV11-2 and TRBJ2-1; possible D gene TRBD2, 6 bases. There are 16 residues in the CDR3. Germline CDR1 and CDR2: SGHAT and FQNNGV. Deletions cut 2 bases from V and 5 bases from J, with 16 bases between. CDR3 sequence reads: CASSLTGLAIDNEQFF. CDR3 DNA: TGTGCCAGCAGCTTAACTGGGCTAGCGATAGACAATGAGCAGTTCTTC. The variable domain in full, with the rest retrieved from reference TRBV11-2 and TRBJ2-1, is EAGVAQSPRYKIIEKRQSVAFWCNPISGHATLYWYQQILGQGPKLLIQFQNNGVVDDSQLPKDRFSAERLKGVDSTLKIQPAKLEDSAVYLCASSLTGLAIDNEQFFGPGTRLTVL.

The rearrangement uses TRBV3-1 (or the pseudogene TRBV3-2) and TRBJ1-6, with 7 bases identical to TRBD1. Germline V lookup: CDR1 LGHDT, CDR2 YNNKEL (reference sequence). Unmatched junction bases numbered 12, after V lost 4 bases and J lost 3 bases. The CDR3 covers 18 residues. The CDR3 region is CASSLRTGGTRYNSPLHF. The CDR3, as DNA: TGTGCCAGCAGCCTCCGGACAGGAGGTACTCGCTATAATTCACCCCTCCACTTT.

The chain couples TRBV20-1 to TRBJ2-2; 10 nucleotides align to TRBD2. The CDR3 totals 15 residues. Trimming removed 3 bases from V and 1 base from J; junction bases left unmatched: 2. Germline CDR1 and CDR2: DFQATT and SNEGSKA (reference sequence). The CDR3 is CSASRTSGNTGELFF. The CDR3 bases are TGCAGTGCTAGTCGGACTAGCGGGAACACCGGGGAGCTGTTTTTT.

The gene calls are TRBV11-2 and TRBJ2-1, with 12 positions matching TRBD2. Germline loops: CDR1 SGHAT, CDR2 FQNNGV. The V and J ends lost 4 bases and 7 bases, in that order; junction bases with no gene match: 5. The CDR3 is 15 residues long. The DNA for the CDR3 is TGTGCCAGCAGCTCTACTAGCGGGGGGTCGAATGAGCAGTTCTTC. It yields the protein CASSSTSGGSNEQFF. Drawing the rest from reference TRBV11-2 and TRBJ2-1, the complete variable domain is EAGVAQSPRYKIIEKRQSVAFWCNPISGHATLYWYQQILGQGPKLLIQFQNNGVVDDSQLPKDRFSAERLKGVDSTLKIQPAKLEDSAVYLCASSSTSGGSNEQFFGPGTRLTVL.

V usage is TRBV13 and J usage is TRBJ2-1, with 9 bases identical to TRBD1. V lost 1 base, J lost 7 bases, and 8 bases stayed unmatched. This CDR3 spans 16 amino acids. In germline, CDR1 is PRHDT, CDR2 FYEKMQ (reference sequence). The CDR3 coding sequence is TGTGCCAGCAGCTTAGCGGAAGGGACAGGGAGGAATGAGCAGTTCTTC. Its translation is CASSLAEGTGRNEQFF.

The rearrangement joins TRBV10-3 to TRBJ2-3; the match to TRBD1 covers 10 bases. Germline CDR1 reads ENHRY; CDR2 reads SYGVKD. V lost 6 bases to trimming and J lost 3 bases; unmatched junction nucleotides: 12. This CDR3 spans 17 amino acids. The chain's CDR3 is CAIRTLGTGASTDTQYF. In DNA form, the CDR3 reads TGTGCCATCAGGACCCTCGGGACAGGGGCGAGTACAGATACGCAGTATTTT.

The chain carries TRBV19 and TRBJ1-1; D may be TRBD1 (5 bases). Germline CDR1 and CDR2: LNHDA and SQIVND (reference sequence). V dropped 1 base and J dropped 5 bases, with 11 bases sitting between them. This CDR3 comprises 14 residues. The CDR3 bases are TGTGCCAGTAGTATAGGGGTGGGGGTAACTGAAGCTTTCTTT. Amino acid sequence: CASSIGVGVTEAFF.

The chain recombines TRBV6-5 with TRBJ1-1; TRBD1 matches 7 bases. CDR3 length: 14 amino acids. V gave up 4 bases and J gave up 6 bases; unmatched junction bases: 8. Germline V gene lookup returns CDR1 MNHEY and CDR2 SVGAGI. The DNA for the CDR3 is TGTGCCAGCAGTTTGGGACAGTTGAAGGCTGAAGCTTTCTTT. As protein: CASSLGQLKAEAFF.

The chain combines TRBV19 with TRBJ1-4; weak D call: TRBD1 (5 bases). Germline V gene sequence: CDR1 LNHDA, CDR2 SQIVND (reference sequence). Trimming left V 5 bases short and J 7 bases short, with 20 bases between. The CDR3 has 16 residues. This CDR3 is CASSPALVREGEKLFF. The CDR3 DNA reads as TGTGCCAGTAGTCCAGCCCTGGTCAGGGAGGGTGAAAAACTGTTTTTT.

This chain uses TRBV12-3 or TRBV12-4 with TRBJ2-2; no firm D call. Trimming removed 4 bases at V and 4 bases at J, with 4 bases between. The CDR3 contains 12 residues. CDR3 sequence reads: CASSYLTGELFF. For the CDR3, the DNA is TGTGCCAGCAGTTACCTCACCGGGGAGCTGTTTTTT.

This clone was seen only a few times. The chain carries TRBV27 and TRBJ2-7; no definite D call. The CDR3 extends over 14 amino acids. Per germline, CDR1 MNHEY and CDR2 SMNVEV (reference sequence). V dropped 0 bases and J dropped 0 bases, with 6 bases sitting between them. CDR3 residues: CASSLSGNSYEQYF. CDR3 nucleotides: TGTGCCAGCAGTTTATCGGGGAACTCCTACGAGCAGTACTTC.

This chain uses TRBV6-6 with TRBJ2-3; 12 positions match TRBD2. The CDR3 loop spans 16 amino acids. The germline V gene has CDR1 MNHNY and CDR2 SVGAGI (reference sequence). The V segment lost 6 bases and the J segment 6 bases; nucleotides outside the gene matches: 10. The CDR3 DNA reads TGTGCCAGCAGGGGGGCTAGCGGGAGGGCCCGGGATACGCAGTATTTT. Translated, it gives CASRGASGRARDTQYF.

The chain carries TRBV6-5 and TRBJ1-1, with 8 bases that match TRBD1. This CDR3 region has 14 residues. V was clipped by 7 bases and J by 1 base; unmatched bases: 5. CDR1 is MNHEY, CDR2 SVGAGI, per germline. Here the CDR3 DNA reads TGTGCCAGCACCCAGGGGGCGCCGAACACTGAAGCTTTCTTT. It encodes CASTQGAPNTEAFF.

CDR3 amino acids: CASSQETGWGQDTEAFF. The DNA for the CDR3 is TGCGCCAGCAGCCAAGAGACAGGGTGGGGGCAGGACACTGAAGCTTTCTTT. The genes are TRBV4-1 and TRBJ1-1, with 7 nucleotides matching TRBD1. The germline V gene has CDR1 MGHRA and CDR2 YSYEKL. Trimming took 0 bases from V and 3 from J; bases not matched to a gene: 10. The CDR3 contains 17 residues.

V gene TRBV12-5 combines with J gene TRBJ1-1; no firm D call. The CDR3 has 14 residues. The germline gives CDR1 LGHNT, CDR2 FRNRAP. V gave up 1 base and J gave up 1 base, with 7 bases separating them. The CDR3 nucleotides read TGTGCTAGTGGTTTGGGGGCAACGAACACTGAAGCTTTCTTT. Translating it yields CASGLGATNTEAFF. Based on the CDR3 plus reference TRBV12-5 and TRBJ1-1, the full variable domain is DARVTQTPRHKVTEMGQEVTMRCQPILGHNTVFWYRQTMMQGLELLAYFRNRAPLDDSGMPKDRFSAEMPDATLATLKIQPSEPRDSAVYFCASGLGATNTEAFFGQGTRLTVV.

CDR3 loop: CASSFGGDTEAFF. As DNA, the CDR3 is TGTGCCAGCAGTTTCGGGGGGGACACTGAAGCTTTCTTT. The chain links TRBV28 to TRBJ1-1, with a possible D match to TRBD1 (5 bases). This CDR3 is built from 13 residues. Germline V gives CDR1 MDHEN, CDR2 SYDVKM. V was pared by 3 bases and J by 3 bases, with 8 bases between.